The 10 T cell receptor beta chains reported below all come from one sample, sequenced in a study of T cell repertoires in aging, cancer and after chemotherapy. A mixed TRB-A/B primer pool amplified rearranged TRB by multiplex touch-down PCR. TCRdb used MiXCR to reprocess the multiplex PCR reads, holding one entry per CDR3 protein. The sample lists about 3,000 distinct CDR3 sequences, under 50% seen once, with roughly half in the top ten. Peripheral blood genomic DNA, not sorted cells or RNA, was the template. Sequenced input: blood. These receptors were collected from a human donor in good health.

This clonotype is medium-sized within its sample. The chain has TRBV11-3 and TRBJ2-5; D is unclear. Looked up from germline, CDR1 is SGHNT and CDR2 is YENEEA. The CDR3 contains 14 residues. V was clipped by 1 base and J by 0 bases, with 6 bases between them. DNA for the CDR3: TGTGCCAGCAGCTTAGGGCAGAACCAAGAGACCCAGTACTTC. Translating it yields CASSLGQNQETQYF.

The chain combines TRBV12-3 or TRBV12-4 with TRBJ1-4; D unresolved. This CDR3 is built from 16 residues. V lost 5 bases, J lost 4 bases, and 17 bases lay in between. The CDR3 sequence: CASSLAEVRLNEKLFF. The CDR3 bases are TGTGCCAGCAGTCTCGCCGAGGTCCGCCTTAATGAAAAACTGTTTTTT.

The chain is built from TRBV11-2 and TRBJ2-1; tentatively, D is TRBD2 (7 bases). This CDR3 is built from 16 residues. Germline V gene data show CDR1 as SGHAT and CDR2 as FQNNGV. V gave up 1 base and J gave up 2 bases, with 12 bases separating them. CDR3 coding DNA: TGTGCCAGCAGCTTAGGAGGGGGGGCCCCCTACAATGAGCAGTTCTTC. It yields the protein CASSLGGGAPYNEQFF.

The chain is built from TRBV20-1 and TRBJ2-3, with D perhaps matching TRBD2 (6 bases). Trimming removed 1 base from V and 2 bases from J, with 10 bases in between. The germline V gene has CDR1 DFQATT and CDR2 SNEGSKA (reference sequence). CDR3 length equals 14 residues. This CDR3 reads CSARGGGITDTQYF. The CDR3 DNA follows: TGCAGTGCTAGAGGTGGGGGGATCACAGATACGCAGTATTTT.

Only a few counts were recorded for this clonotype. The chain is built from TRBV19 and TRBJ2-5, with 13 bases that match TRBD2. Germline CDR1 is LNHDA and CDR2 is SQIVND (reference sequence). With V trimmed by 1 base and J by 5 bases, 4 bases remained unmatched. There are 16 residues in the CDR3. This CDR3 reads CASSIGGGLAGETQYF. As DNA, the CDR3 is TGTGCCAGTAGTATAGGGGGGGGACTAGCGGGGGAGACCCAGTACTTC.

To note about this clonotype: The junction departs from the called germline gene at one end, perhaps through a read error. V gene TRBV19 combines with J gene TRBJ2-1; 10 bases match TRBD1. Germline loops: CDR1 LNHDA, CDR2 SQIVND (reference sequence). The CDR3 is 14 amino acids. CDR3 sequence (DNA): TGTTCCAGTAGGAGACAGGGGGCGAAGAATGAGCAGTTCTTC. Amino acids: CSSRRQGAKNEQFF.

The chain links TRBV6-1 to TRBJ1-1; possible D gene TRBD1, 6 bases. The V end lost 3 bases, the J end lost 0 bases, and 11 bases lay between the germline ends. Germline loops: CDR1 MNHNS, CDR2 SASEGT. This CDR3 is built from 15 residues. CDR3 sequence (DNA): TGTGCCAGCAGTGAGGACAGCTTTATGAACACTGAAGCTTTCTTT. Translated: CASSEDSFMNTEAFF.

V and J are TRBV5-5 and TRBJ2-1, with 9 bases lining up with TRBD1. Germline V gene data show CDR1 as SGHKS and CDR2 as YYEKEE (reference sequence). The CDR3 contains 15 residues. J was trimmed by 5 bases and V by 3 bases; bases with no gene match: 6. The CDR3 DNA is TGTGCCAGCAGCTCGCCGGGACAGGGAAACAATGAGCAGTTCTTC. Its translation: CASSSPGQGNNEQFF.

This chain joins TRBV5-1 and TRBJ2-2, with TRBD2 matching 7 bases. The junction had 2 bases not matched to a gene; V was cut back by 0 bases and J by 6 bases. CDR3 length: 14 residues. The germline gives CDR1 SGHRS, CDR2 YFSETQ. In nucleotides, the CDR3 is TGCGCCAGCAGCTTGGACCGGGAGGCCGGGGAGCTGTTTTTT. It codes for CASSLDREAGELFF.

This clonotype turned up a few times. CDR3 sequence reads: CASSKGSGGTITGELFF. DNA of the CDR3: TGTGCCAGTAGTAAGGGTAGCGGGGGGACAATCACCGGGGAGCTGTTTTTT. The chain employs TRBV19 and TRBJ2-2; 10 positions agree with TRBD2. V was clipped by 4 bases and J by 4 bases; unmatched bases: 9. The germline V gene encodes CDR1 LNHDA and CDR2 SQIVND (reference sequence). The CDR3 totals 17 residues.